This TCR beta chain appears in the sequencing data of a study of T cell responses to AZD1222 COVID-19 vaccine. In the study overall: Second-dose groups at about 4 or about 12 weeks were pooled.

Notes on the study in general: Unmutated variant regions reportedly attract nearly half of all spike-specific TCRs. Most donors were white British, females outnumbered males, and clonal diversity was possibly underestimated.

On this clone: What it binds is unknown.

Repertoires were generated with immunoSEQ multiplex PCR, while TCRdb's copy carries only in-frame clones and drops some. The table has about 130,000 clones, around 84% seen once. V was cut by 2 bases and J by 0 bases, with 7 bases left in between. The length of the CDR3 is 14 residues. Germline V gene lookup returns CDR1 SNHLY and CDR2 FYNNEI. The material was peripheral blood, obtained on day 0 of AZD1222 vaccination. The chain employs TRBV2 and TRBJ1-1; tentatively, D is TRBD1 (6 bases). The clonotype originates from an adult in good health. CDR3 residues: CASSEQGMNTEAFF. The CDR3 DNA sequence: TGTGCCAGCAGTGAACAGGGGATGAACACTGAAGCTTTCTTT.